Listed here is a single T cell receptor (beta chain). The antigen remains undetermined. The method was immunoSEQ multiplex PCR; TCRdb's version includes in-frame clones alone and lacks a portion of them. Here the sample spans around 50,000 clones, around 92% being singletons. Germline loops: CDR1 MNHEY, CDR2 SMNVEV (reference sequence). The CDR3 has 15 amino acids. V was shortened by 4 bases and J by 3 bases, with 16 bases between the two germline ends. This record belongs to a study of graft-versus-host responses after intestinal transplantation. Study-level background: Recipients had transplants, and these were multivisceral, liver-intestinal, or isolated intestinal. Anti-thymocyte globulin induction, then tacrolimus and steroids for about three years, went to all recipients.

General study points: The study found high graft-versus-host to host-versus-graft clonal ratios in allografts of patients with graft-donor T cell macrochimerism. In recipient marrow, GvH clones were found, and some appeared first in ileum or blood.

This rearrangement joins TRBV27 to TRBJ2-7; perhaps TRBD1 as D (7 bases). This specimen consisted of unstimulated CD4+ T cells sorted from spleen or lymph node cells, obtained before transplant. The sequence was obtained from a human donor who was the organ donor for an intestinal transplant. The CDR3 spells CASSSGGGRIYEQYF. CDR3 coding DNA: TGTGCCAGCAGTTCAGGGGGAGGCCGTATCTACGAGCAGTACTTC.